This is a list of T cell receptor beta chains from one sample in a study of shared clonotypes between healthy human individuals. Assay used: immunoSEQ multiplex PCR; TCRdb lists only in-frame clones, some missing. The sample has some 2,500,000 clones; under 95% are singletons. Sequencing was performed on naive CD4+ T cells from PBMCs. The source of these receptors is a man younger than 35 in good health. Some clones in this sample may be carry-over from other donors' samples. The CDR3 runs from the conserved cysteine through the conserved F or W. The D gene is left open where the match is weak. Where a row states a size, it is once, few, many or the class of an expanded clone; other rows omit it.

TRBV5-1,NA,TRBJ2-5,TRBD2,TGCGCCAGCAGCGTGAGACTAGCGGGAGGAGGAGAGACCCAGTACTTC,CASSVRLAGGGETQYF
TRBV28,NA,TRBJ2-5,TRBD2,TGTGCCAGCAGTTTCGGTCGGGGGAGGGAGGGAGAGACCCAGTACTTC,CASSFGRGREGETQYF
TRBV10-3,NA,TRBJ2-1,NA,TGTGCCATCAGTGAGTCCCGGGATAGCGGATTCTTC,CAISESRDSGFF
TRBV5-1,NA,TRBJ2-7,TRBD1,TGCGCCAGCAGCTCATGGGACAGATCCTACGAGCAGTACTTC,CASSSWDRSYEQYF
TRBV9,NA,TRBJ1-3,NA,TGTGCCAGCAGCGTTCTCTCCCACCCGGGAAACACCATATATTTT,CASSVLSHPGNTIYF
TRBV5-4,NA,TRBJ2-7,TRBD2,TGTGCCAGCAGCATTCTACTAGCGGGGAACTACGAGCAGTACTTC,CASSILLAGNYEQYF
TRBV1,NA,TRBJ2-1,NA,TGCACCATAGCGGGGGCGGAGCAGTTCTTC,CTIAGAEQFF
TRBV6-5,few,TRBJ1-5,TRBD1,TGTGCCAGCAGTCGGACAGGGTCCCAGCCCCAGCATTTT,CASSRTGSQPQHF
TRBV9,NA,TRBJ1-1,TRBD1,TGTGCCAGCAGCGGAGGACAGGGGGCTGGCACTGAAGCTTTCTTT,CASSGGQGAGTEAFF
TRBV5-1,NA,TRBJ2-7,NA,TGCGCCAGCAGCTTGGACAGTATGGAGTACGAGCAGTACTTC,CASSLDSMEYEQYF
TRBV7-3,NA,TRBJ2-5,NA,TGTGCCAGCAGCTTATTTCCGGCCTTTGGGGGCAGGGGCCAAGAGACCCAGTACTTC,CASSLFPAFGGRGQETQYF
TRBV5-6,few,TRBJ2-1,NA,TGTGCCAGCAGCTTTAATAACAATGAGCAGTTCTTC,CASSFNNNEQFF
TRBV7-2,once,TRBJ2-7,TRBD1,TGTGCCAGCAGCTTAGTGGCGACAGGGGGCGAGCAGTACTTC,CASSLVATGGEQYF
TRBV28,NA,TRBJ1-5,NA,TGTGCCAGCAGTTTATGGACGGGCAGCAATCAGCCCCAGCATTTT,CASSLWTGSNQPQHF
TRBV7-9,NA,TRBJ1-3,NA,TGTGCCAGCAGCGGAGTGGCTGGAAACACCATATATTTT,CASSGVAGNTIYF
TRBV19,NA,TRBJ2-3,NA,TGTGCCAGCAGGGGCCAGATAGATACGCAGTATTTT,CASRGQIDTQYF
TRBV16,NA,TRBJ1-5,TRBD1,TGTGCCAGCAGCCAATCCGACAGGGGAGGACAGCCCCAGCATTTT,CASSQSDRGGQPQHF
TRBV10-3,NA,TRBJ2-1,NA,TGTGCCATCAGTGTCCAGAATGAGCAGTTCTTC,CAISVQNEQFF
TRBV5-4,NA,TRBJ2-7,NA,TGTGCCAGCAGCTTCGGACAGCTCGCCTCCTACGAGCAGTACTTC,CASSFGQLASYEQYF
TRBV28,NA,TRBJ2-1,NA,TGTGCCAGCAACCCATCCTCCTACAATGAGCAGTTCTTC,CASNPSSYNEQFF
TRBV13,NA,TRBJ1-2,NA,TGTGCCAGCAGCTTAAAAACAGCCGGATACACCTTC,CASSLKTAGYTF
TRBV5-5,NA,TRBJ2-7,NA,TGTGCCAGCAGCTTGGGAGTCTACGAGCAGTACTTC,CASSLGVYEQYF
TRBV5-4,once,TRBJ1-1,NA,TGTGCCAGCAGCTCCCTCGGGGGGCGCACTGAAGCTTTCTTT,CASSSLGGRTEAFF
TRBV4-1,NA,TRBJ2-7,NA,TGCGCCAGCAGCCAAGTTACAGGGTCACGCTACGAGCAGTACTTC,CASSQVTGSRYEQYF
TRBV27,NA,TRBJ2-3,NA,TGTGCCAGCCGTAGCATGCGTCCGAGAGTAGAAGGCACAGATACGCAGTATTTT,CASRSMRPRVEGTDTQYF
TRBV28,NA,TRBJ1-1,NA,TGTGCCAGCAGTTTGGACGCGAACACTGAAGCTTTCTTT,CASSLDANTEAFF
TRBV19,NA,TRBJ1-2,TRBD1,TGTGCCAGTAGTCCTCCGGGACAGGGGACCTATGGCTACACCTTC,CASSPPGQGTYGYTF
TRBV28,NA,TRBJ1-1,NA,TGTGCCAGCAGTTTGCTGAACACTGAAGCTTTCTTT,CASSLLNTEAFF
TRBV11-2,once,TRBJ2-7,NA,TGTGCCAGCAGCTTAGTCCCCGAGTCCAGCGAGCAGTACTTC,CASSLVPESSEQYF
TRBV7-9,NA,TRBJ2-5,NA,TGTGCCAGCAGCTCAGCGGTGGAGACCCAGTACTTC,CASSSAVETQYF
TRBV27,NA,TRBJ2-6,NA,TGTGCCAGCAGCTGGGGGGCTCCTGGGGCCAACGTCCTGACTTTC,CASSWGAPGANVLTF
TRBV5-1,once,TRBJ2-2,NA,TGCGCCAGCAGCTGGGGGTATCGGCCCGGGCCCGGGGAGCTGTTTTTT,CASSWGYRPGPGELFF
TRBV6-1,NA,TRBJ1-2,NA,TGTGCCAGCAGGGGAAATAGCAACTATGGCTACACCTTC,CASRGNSNYGYTF
TRBV19,NA,TRBJ1-5,NA,TGTGCCAGTACCCCGGTGGTGGGTCAGCCCCAGCATTTT,CASTPVVGQPQHF
TRBV5-6,NA,TRBJ2-5,TRBD2,TGTGCCAGCAGGGACGCGGGAGTGGGAGAGACCCAGTACTTC,CASRDAGVGETQYF
TRBV7-6,NA,TRBJ2-2,NA,TGTGCCAGCAGCTATCTAAACACCGGGGAGCTGTTTTTT,CASSYLNTGELFF
TRBV5-1,NA,TRBJ2-5,NA,TGCGCCAGCAGCTCCGGGGGTTACCAAGAGACCCAGTACTTC,CASSSGGYQETQYF
TRBV7-2,NA,TRBJ2-1,TRBD1,TGTGCCAGCAGCTCCGGGACAGGGGGTGGTCCCTACAATGAGCAGTTCTTC,CASSSGTGGGPYNEQFF
TRBV28,once,TRBJ2-7,NA,TGTGCCAGCAGTTTAGAGGGGACCCCATACGAGCAGTACTTC,CASSLEGTPYEQYF
TRBV28,once,TRBJ1-5,NA,TGTGCCAGCAGTTTTCCGGCTATCTATAGCAATCAGCCCCAGCATTTT,CASSFPAIYSNQPQHF
TRBV10-3,NA,TRBJ2-5,NA,TGTGCCATCAGTGGTGGTAGCGGAGGGGGGGTGGAGACCCAGTACTTC,CAISGGSGGGVETQYF
TRBV7-9,NA,TRBJ1-3,NA,TGTGCCAGCAGCTTCGACAGAATCGGAACTGGAAACACCATATATTTT,CASSFDRIGTGNTIYF
TRBV4-1,NA,TRBJ2-3,NA,TGCGCCAGCAGCCAAGTGCCGACCAGGGATACGCAGTATTTT,CASSQVPTRDTQYF
TRBV7-9,NA,TRBJ2-7,TRBD1,TGTGCCAGCATCCCCTCAGGGCTCAGGGGGCAAAACTACGAGCAGTACTTC,CASIPSGLRGQNYEQYF